This T cell receptor beta chain was captured by sequencing in a study of regulatory T cells in long-lasting Graves disease (dated by TCRdb to about 2021). Some background on the complete study: In the newly diagnosed Graves' disease group, patients had been taking antithyroid drugs for less than 3 months. This study used TCR sequencing and RNA sequencing of peripheral blood to compare persistent Graves' disease patients against newly diagnosed Graves' disease patients. The study was registered as a clinical trial and conducted in China. TCR sequencing covered some 13 persistent and 20 newly diagnosed Graves' disease patients, some 33 samples in total. Points the paper makes about the study in general: The authors noted that the small sample size was a limitation that may lower accuracy. Only peripheral blood was studied, because thyroid tissue, the primary lesion, was inaccessible. TRBV28, TRBJ1-2 and TRBJ2-5 were preferentially used in persistent disease, while TRBV20-1 and TRBJ2-1 were favored in newly diagnosed disease. A larger number of public clonotypes was shared among persistent patients (2,741) than among newly diagnosed patients (approximately 930). Persistent Graves' disease patients showed lower TCR Shannon entropy and fewer highly expanded clones than newly diagnosed patients, suggesting clonal expansion. Sequencing and analysis were limited to the TCR beta chain.

The time point label of this sample denotes: newly diagnosed GD, antithyroid drugs for less than 3 months. RNA was extracted from PBMCs in TRIzol for both TCR sequencing and RNA sequencing. The diagnosis of Graves' disease followed American Thyroid Association guidelines. The patients came from an endocrinology department in Xi'an, China. Each patient gave roughly 10 milliliters of peripheral blood, collected in an EDTA anticoagulant tube. PBMCs were isolated by Ficoll Paque Plus density gradient separation without further T cell sorting. An Agilent 2100 Bioanalyzer and agarose gel were used to check RNA quality, while a NanoDrop 2000 measured RNA concentration. V loses 2 bases, J loses 0 bases, and the germline ends lie 12 bases apart. CDR1 SNHLY and CDR2 FYNNEI were looked up in the germline V gene. The CDR3 runs 16 amino acids, cysteine and phenylalanine included. The entry retains the CDR3 DNA only, 48 bases that are in frame from base 1.

At least ten counts were recorded for this clonotype. The specificity of this receptor is unknown. Base quality data are lacking; no much larger clone is found one base away. The library was produced with multiplex PCR. The listed sequencing device is Illumina HiSeq 4000. iRepertoire HTBI primers and Arm-PCR amplification of CDR3 regions were used to construct TCR beta libraries. PCR products were gel purified before sequencing. The paper's data handling went like this. Across samples, fewer than 70 TRBV and approximately 15 TRBJ segments were identified and used for gene usage analysis of CDR3 amino acid clonotypes. COPE and FqMerger were used to merge filtered high-quality paired reads into contigs. Contigs were aligned with BLAST to IMGT TRBV, TRBD and TRBJ reference genes, and CDR3 was defined per IMGT. Highly expanded clones were defined as clonotypes with a frequency above 0.1%. Repertoire diversity was measured by Shannon entropy, and V-J evenness by the Gini coefficient. Public clonotypes were defined as clonotypes shared by more than one individual. TCRdb trimmed public reads at Q25 via fastp, called clones via MiXCR and kept in-frame beta chains. All rows with the same CDR3 protein become a single entry with the most common DNA and genes. TCRdb, not the original authors, processed these V and J calls. This sample has hundreds of thousands of distinct CDR3 sequences in its table, and around 15% of those were observed once. The top ten constitute 22% of the sample.

The receptor chain draws on TRBV2 and TRBJ2-3; perhaps TRBD1 is the D gene, with 6 bases matching. The starting material was peripheral blood mononuclear cells (PBMCs), obtained at new diagnosis, from a patient treated with antithyroid drugs. This TCR came from a female donor with Graves disease. The sequence in DNA is TGTGCCAGCAGTGAAATGTTCAGGGGAAGCACAGATACGCAGTATTTT. Translated, it gives CASSEMFRGSTDTQYF. With the portions outside the CDR3 filled from the reference TRBV2 and TRBJ2-3 genes, the complete variable region becomes EPEVTQTPSHQVTQMGQEVILRCVPISNHLYFYWYRQILGQKVEFLVSFYNNEISEKSEIFDDQFSVERPDGSNFTLKIRSTKLEDSAMYFCASSEMFRGSTDTQYFGPGTRLTVL.